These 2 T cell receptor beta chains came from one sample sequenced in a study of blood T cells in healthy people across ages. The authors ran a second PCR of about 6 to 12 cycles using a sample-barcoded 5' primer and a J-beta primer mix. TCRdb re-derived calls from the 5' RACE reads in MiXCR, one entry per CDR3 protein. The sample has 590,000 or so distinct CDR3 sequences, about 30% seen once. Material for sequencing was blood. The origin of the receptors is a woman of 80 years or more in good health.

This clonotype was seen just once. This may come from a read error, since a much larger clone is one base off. The CDR3 DNA reads TGTGCCAGCAGTTCAACCGGGACAGGGGGCCGTCGAGCTAACTATGGCTACATCTTC. Translation gives CASSSTGTGGRRANYGYIF. The gene calls are TRBV25-1 and TRBJ1-2; 12 bases are shared with TRBD1. CDR1 and CDR2 from the germline V gene are MGHDK and SYGVNS. CDR3 length: 19 residues.

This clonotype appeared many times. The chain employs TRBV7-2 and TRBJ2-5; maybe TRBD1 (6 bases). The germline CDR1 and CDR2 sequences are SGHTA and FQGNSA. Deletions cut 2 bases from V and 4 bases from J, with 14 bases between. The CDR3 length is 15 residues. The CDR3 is CASSLIPGATETQYF. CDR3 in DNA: TGTGCCAGCAGCTTAATTCCAGGGGCGACAGAGACCCAGTACTTC.